Detailed here is one T cell receptor beta chain. The sample comes from a study of blood T cell repertoires in COVID-19. Study context: PBMCs, B-cell-depleted T cells, or T cells were the source of the cDNA or gDNA that made up the material.

As originally analysed: By means of reference gene primer amplification, nucleated cell counts were estimated. Repertoires were generated with immunoSEQ multiplex PCR, while TCRdb's copy carries only in-frame clones and drops some. Clonal size and the V and J genes are those of that table, whereas D and trimming came from the DNA. The profile shows 250,000 to 300,000 clones, 65% to 90% of them singletons. The CDR3 loop spans 15 amino acids. Trimming stripped 2 bases from V and 4 bases from J, with 12 bases between. In germline, CDR1 is LNHDA, CDR2 SQIVND (reference sequence). Seattle-derived patients entered the study during active infection and were followed longitudinally.

This receptor was obtained from a woman in her seventies with COVID-19, enrolled during active disease. Material for sequencing was peripheral blood. The V and J genes are TRBV19 and TRBJ2-1, with D possibly matching TRBD1 (5 bases). The CDR3 nucleotides are TGTGCCAGTAGTATACAGGGATTTGGATACAATGAGCAGTTCTTC. Translation gives CASSIQGFGYNEQFF. The entire variable domain, with the rest obtained from reference TRBV19 and TRBJ2-1, is as follows: DGGITQSPKYLFRKEGQNVTLSCEQNLNHDAMYWYRQDPGQGLRLIYYSQIVNDFQKGDIAEGYSVSREKKESFPLTVTSAQKNPTAFYLCASSIQGFGYNEQFFGPGTRLTVL.